What follows are 10 T cell receptor beta chains derived from one specimen sequenced in a study of blood T cells in healthy people across ages. Alongside a J-beta primer mix, a sample-barcoded 5' primer served in a second PCR lasting roughly 6 to 11 cycles. TCRdb reprocessed the 5' RACE reads via MiXCR and lists one record per CDR3 protein. The sample includes nearly 800,000 distinct CDR3 sequences, approximately 60% of them seen just once. Sequencing was done on a sample of blood. Every receptor here comes from a man aged 35-49 years in good health.

This clonotype was seen more than once but under ten times. The genes are TRBV29-1 and TRBJ2-4; the D is unclear. V lost 0 bases to trimming and J lost 9 bases, with 9 bases between them. This CDR3 region has 12 residues. Germline loops: CDR1 SQVTM, CDR2 ANQGSEA. This CDR3 is CSVEDPSPIQYF. CDR3 coding DNA: TGCAGCGTTGAAGACCCTTCCCCCATTCAGTACTTC.

The chain carries TRBV7-3 and TRBJ1-1; D is perhaps TRBD1 (5 bases). The CDR3 sequence is 15 residues long. Deletions cut 2 bases from V and 4 bases from J, with 14 bases between. Germline CDR1 SGHTA, CDR2 FQGTGA. The CDR3 DNA sequence: TGTGCCAGCAGCTTAGAACGGGGCGCGGGCACTGAAGCTTTCTTT. Its translation is CASSLERGAGTEAFF. Full variable domain (remainder filled in from reference TRBV7-3 and TRBJ1-1): GAGVSQTPSNKVTEKGKYVELRCDPISGHTALYWYRQSLGQGPEFLIYFQGTGAADDSGLPNDRFFAVRPEGSVSTLKIQRTERGDSAVYLCASSLERGAGTEAFFGQGTRLTVV.

This clonotype has just one count. The chain couples TRBV24-1 to TRBJ1-2; the match to TRBD1 covers 9 bases. The CDR3 loop spans 14 amino acids. V dropped 2 bases and J dropped 7; count of bases not matched to a gene: 4. The germline V gene has CDR1 KGHDR and CDR2 SFDVKD. The CDR3: CATSDSGTGSGYTF. The DNA for the CDR3 is TGTGCCACCAGTGATTCCGGGACAGGGTCTGGCTACACCTTC.

This chain connects TRBV7-2 to TRBJ2-7, with a weak D call TRBD1 (6 bases). Germline CDR1 is SGHTA and CDR2 is FQGNSA. The CDR3 is 14 amino acids. V was shortened by 4 bases and J by 1 base, with 11 bases between the two germline ends. CDR3: CASSSNRVSYEQYF. Here the CDR3 DNA reads TGTGCCAGCAGCTCGAACAGGGTTTCCTACGAGCAGTACTTC.

This clonotype was seen only a few times. This chain connects TRBV4-3 to TRBJ1-4; 9 positions agree with TRBD1. Germline trimming cut 1 base from V and 0 bases from J; bases unmatched to any gene: 9. The CDR3 has 19 residues. CDR1 LGHNA and CDR2 YSLEER come from the germline V gene. The CDR3 spells CASSQGFWDRDPTNEKLFF. CDR3 nucleotides: TGCGCCAGCAGCCAAGGATTTTGGGACAGGGACCCAACTAATGAAAAACTGTTTTTT.

To note about this clonotype: A much larger clone is a single base away; this may be a read error. The chain combines TRBV29-1 with TRBJ2-5, with 7 positions matching TRBD2. From germline, CDR1 is SQVTM and CDR2 ANQGSEA. The CDR3 is 13 residues long. J lost 2 bases, V lost 4 bases, and 4 bases had no gene match. CDR3 in DNA: TGCAGCGTTGCGGGGGGAAAACAAGAGACCCAGTACTTC. As protein: CSVAGGKQETQYF. The full variable domain, with the rest looked up from reference TRBV29-1 and TRBJ2-5, is SAVISQKPSRDICQRGTSLTIQCQVDSQVTMMFWYRQQPGQSLTLIATANQGSEATYESGFVIDKFPISRPNLTFSTLTVSNMSPEDSSIYLCSVAGGKQETQYFGPGTRLLVL.

This chain links TRBV4-2 with TRBJ2-7, with D perhaps TRBD2 (5 bases). The CDR3 is 15 residues long. Germline-derived CDR1 and CDR2 are LGHNA and YNFKEQ. With 0 bases removed from V and 0 bases from J, the gap between germline ends came to 9 bases. CDR3 in amino acids: CASSQDEGTSYEQYF. CDR3 coding DNA: TGTGCCAGCAGCCAAGATGAGGGTACCTCCTACGAGCAGTACTTC.

The chain has TRBV20-1 and TRBJ2-5, with 7 nucleotides matching TRBD2. The germline CDR1 and CDR2 sequences are DFQATT and SNEGSKA (reference sequence). The CDR3 is 15 amino acids. Unmatched junction bases numbered 9, after V lost 2 bases and J lost 3 bases. For the CDR3, the DNA is TGCAGTGCTAGATCGCCCGGGACTAACAAAGAGACCCAGTACTTC. It specifies CSARSPGTNKETQYF.

The table lists this clonotype with many counts. The J gene is TRBJ2-7, the V gene TRBV7-2; D unclear. V gave up 1 base and J gave up 0 bases, with 7 bases separating them. In germline, CDR1 is SGHTA, CDR2 FQGNSA. The CDR3 extends over 14 amino acids. The CDR3 coding sequence is TGTGCCAGCAGCTTAGGGACCGACTCCTACGAGCAGTACTTC. Encoded protein: CASSLGTDSYEQYF. The variable domain in full, with the rest retrieved from reference TRBV7-2 and TRBJ2-7, is GAGVSQSPSNKVTEKGKDVELRCDPISGHTALYWYRQSLGQGLEFLIYFQGNSAPDKSGLPSDRFSAERTGGSVSTLTIQRTQQEDSAVYLCASSLGTDSYEQYFGPGTRLTVT.

The J gene is TRBJ1-1, the V gene TRBV6-5; D unresolved. V was trimmed by 1 base and J by 10 bases, leaving 19 bases between them. CDR1 MNHEY and CDR2 SVGAGI come from the germline V gene. The CDR3 loop spans 15 amino acids. The CDR3 sequence is CASSYWGGSSLGAFF. In DNA, the CDR3 is TGTGCCAGCAGTTACTGGGGAGGAAGCAGTTTAGGAGCTTTCTTT.